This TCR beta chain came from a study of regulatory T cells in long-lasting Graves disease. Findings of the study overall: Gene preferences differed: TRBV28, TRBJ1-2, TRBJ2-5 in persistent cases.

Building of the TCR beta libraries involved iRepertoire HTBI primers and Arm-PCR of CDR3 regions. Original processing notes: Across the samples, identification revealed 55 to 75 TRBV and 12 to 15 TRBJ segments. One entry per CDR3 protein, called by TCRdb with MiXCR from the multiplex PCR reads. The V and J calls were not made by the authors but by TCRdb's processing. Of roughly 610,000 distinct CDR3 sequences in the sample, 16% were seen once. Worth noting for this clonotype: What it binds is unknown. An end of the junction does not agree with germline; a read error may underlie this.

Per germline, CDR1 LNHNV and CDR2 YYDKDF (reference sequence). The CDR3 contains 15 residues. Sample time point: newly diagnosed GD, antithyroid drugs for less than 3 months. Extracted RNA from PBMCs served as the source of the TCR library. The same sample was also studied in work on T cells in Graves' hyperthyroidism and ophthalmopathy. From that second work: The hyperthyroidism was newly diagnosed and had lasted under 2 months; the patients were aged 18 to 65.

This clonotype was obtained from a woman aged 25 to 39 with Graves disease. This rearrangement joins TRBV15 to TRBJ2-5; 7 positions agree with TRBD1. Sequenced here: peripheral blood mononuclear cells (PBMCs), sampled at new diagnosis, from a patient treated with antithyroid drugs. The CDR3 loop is CATSVGRGTQEAQYF. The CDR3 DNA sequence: TGTGCCACCAGCGTCGGCAGGGGGACCCAAGAGGCCCAGTACTTC.